A selection of T cell receptor beta chains follows, all from one sample in a study of blood T cell repertoires in COVID-19. The assay was immunoSEQ multiplex PCR, and TCRdb's table has in-frame clones only and misses some. The sample yields hundreds of thousands of clones, more than 85% seen once. The sequencing sample was made of peripheral blood. The receptors were gathered from a human donor in a cohort sampled during active COVID-19. Each CDR3 is given without its conserved first and last residue.

TRBJ1-4	TRBV9	13	ASSPRDRGGEKLF
TRBJ1-1	TRBV7-3	11	ASSLYGGTEAF
TRBJ2-2	TRBV24-1	15	ATSDVAGRGGTGELF
TRBJ2-3	TRBV7-7	14	ASSLGLGSSTDTQY
TRBJ1-4	TRBV9	11	ASRRGPNEKLF
TRBJ2-2	TRBV5-8	13	ASERGLLNTGELF
TRBJ2-1	TRBV7-2	14	ASSLAASGAYNEQF
TRBJ2-7	TRBV4-2	15	ASSQERSLAVWDEQY
TRBJ2-2	TRBV28	12	ASGYSGTTGELF
TRBJ2-5	TRBV3-1/TRBV3-2	11	ASSQGDNRFQY